The entry below gives a single TCR beta chain sequence along with its context. Its antigen is not identified. The CDR3 has 12 amino acids. V lost 3 bases to trimming and J lost 11 bases, with 10 bases between them. Per the germline V gene, CDR1 is SNHLY and CDR2 is FYNNEI. TCRdb re-called the reads with MiXCR, one entry per CDR3 protein. Of some 680,000 distinct CDR3 sequences listed, approximately 34% were seen once; the top ten hold around 2.8%. This sample was taken from a study of T cell repertoires in cytomegalovirus infection. Study details: A matching HLA type, together with CMV infection, was signaled by public TCR beta signatures.

General study results and limits: Ex vivo responses were dominated by HLA-C-restricted CMV-specific TCR beta clonotypes. Cumulative public TCR beta family frequency identified CMV carriers with the relevant HLA.

The receptor was derived from a human donor in good health (CMV status not recorded). Some clones in this sample may be carry-over from other donors' samples. The rearrangement uses TRBV2 and TRBJ2-2; D is undetermined. Material for sequencing was PBMCs. The CDR3 nucleotides are TGTGCCAGCAGTGAGATCACAGTTGAGCTGTTTTTT. Translation: CASSEITVELFF.